This T cell receptor beta chain was found in a study of T-cell memory formation after mild COVID-19. TCRdb processed the 5' RACE reads anew with MiXCR; each CDR3 protein has one entry. Counted here are roughly 300,000 distinct CDR3 sequences, roughly 13% occurring once; the ten biggest clones make up 22%. This CDR3 has 16 amino acids. The J segment lost 4 bases and the V segment lost 3 bases, leaving 8 bases of the junction unmatched. Germline assignment: CDR1 SEHNR and CDR2 FQNEAQ (reference sequence). The chain has TRBV7-9 and TRBJ2-3; 9 bases line up with TRBD2. This TCR was sampled from a man aged 18 to 29 who had mild COVID-19 (a few samples of this study predate the infection). Cell type and time point are not known. The sample was PBMCs or a T cell subset sorted from them (not recorded which). CDR3 region: CASSFGLAGDSDTQYF. The CDR3, as DNA: TGTGCCAGCAGCTTCGGGTTAGCGGGGGATTCAGATACGCAGTATTTT. Supplemented by reference TRBV7-9 and TRBJ2-3, the full variable domain reads DTGVSQNPRHKITKRGQNVTFRCDPISEHNRLYWYRQTLGQGPEFLTYFQNEAQLEKSRLLSDRFSAERPKGSFSTLEIQRTEQGDSAMYLCASSFGLAGDSDTQYFGPGTRLTVL.